This paragraph covers one TCR beta chain sequence. The target of this receptor is not known. No clone much larger than this one lies a single base away; base qualities are absent. CD8 naive samples were CD45RO-negative cells positively selected for CCR7, giving a CD45RA+CCR7+ population that excluded TemRA cells. The donors were healthy, HIV-negative adults who had no recently reported acute infections or vaccinations. Every donor was a Caucasian adult living in Nashville, Tennessee, USA. Blood was collected by leukapheresis, and PBMCs were isolated by Ficoll-Histopaque density gradient centrifugation and then cryopreserved in liquid nitrogen vapor phase. Analytical flow cytometry was used to check the purity and quantity of every magnetically sorted T cell population. Each sorted fraction had its genomic DNA isolated and then quantified by UV absorbance on a Nanodrop 2000c. These data come from a study of shared clonotypes between healthy human individuals (dated by TCRdb to 2018 to 2020). Regarding the research as a whole: The cohort comprised two women and three men aged 18 to 49 years. Between about 0.94 and 8.9 billion PBMCs per donor were obtained by leukapheresis. For each donor, three plates each were used for CD4 naive and CD4 memory, two plates were used for CD8 naive, and one plate was used for CD8 memory. Blood TCR repertoires of five healthy adults were deeply sequenced to estimate repertoire size and the extent of clonotype sharing between individuals. To increase sequencing depth and limit assay-specific biases, TCR repertoire library preparation and sequencing were carried out by different laboratories using diverse techniques.

According to the germline V gene, CDR1 reads MNHNS and CDR2 reads SASEGT. Reading from cysteine to phenylalanine, the CDR3 counts 15 amino acids. The read is trimmed to its CDR3 DNA, 45 bases read in frame from base 1. V is clipped by 5 bases and J by 2 bases, and the sequence between their germline boundaries is 13 bases long. General study outcomes and caveats: Incomplete sequencing was indicated by rarefaction of sorted-subset datasets, despite the large sequencing depth. Based on pairwise subsampling, the degree of clonotype sharing among donors was expected to be affected by sequencing depth. The genetic and exposure-history diversity represented was limited by the small number of donors. Higher generation probabilities were observed for clonotypes shared by all four sorted-subset donors than for non-shared clonotypes. Approximately 4.8% of naive CD4, 3.5% of naive CD8, about 2.5% of memory CD4, and 0.4% of memory CD8 clonotypes were shared across four donors. Estimated clonotype richness was generally larger for naive than for memory subsets. Sampling was limited to blood, and TCR repertoires in tissue likely differ from TCR repertoires in blood.

TCR CDR3 regions were amplified from genomic DNA by multiplex PCR using the deep immunoSEQ assay. For each cell subset, the extracted genomic DNA was distributed evenly across all wells of several immunoSEQ 96-well plates, and each plate served as one replicate. Each replicate PCR for sorted subsets received around 200 ng genomic DNA, equal to tens of thousands of T cell genomes. The purified libraries were quantified using a Qubit 3.0 fluorometer, sized with a Bioanalyzer 2100, and then quantified again using the KAPA Library Quantification kit. A separate single-read 150-cycle Illumina NextSeq 550 flow cell was used to sequence each immunoSEQ 96-well plate. On the study's bioinformatics: Because the immunoSEQ output held only junctional sequences and lacked quality scores, the filtering could not match the filtering applied to full-length reads. Sequences were annotated with PyIR, a Python wrapper for IgBLAST v1.9, and V/J genes and CDR3 were assigned using IMGT germline references. Any read was removed if the V/J assignment was weak (E-value above 1e-6), the CDR3 was missing, or the read contained stop codons, out-of-frame junctions, or ambiguous translated residues. V3J clonotypes were defined by identical inferred V gene, J gene, and CDR3 amino acid sequence. Percentage overlap between repertoires was computed as shared unique clonotypes divided by the size of the smaller repertoire. Repertoire richness was assessed with RTK rarefaction, the Chao1 estimator, and Recon v2.1 estimates of unobserved clonotypes. Generation probabilities for all TCRbeta clonotypes obtained by the gDNA method from a few donors were computed using OLGA. TCRdb obtained this table from immuneACCESS and retained in-frame rearrangements with V and J assigned. These tables miss some clones; where compared with another copy, unresolved V genes account for less than half of the shortfall, and the remainder is unexplained. The V and J calls and the clone size are those of that table, but D and trimming were determined from the DNA. In this sample the table shows about 2.1 million clones, about 94% of which occur a single time. The ten largest make up about 1.6% of the sample.

The chain is encoded by TRBV6-1 joined to TRBJ1-5; the D gene identity is not certain. This TCR came from a man younger than 35 in good health. Some clones in this sample may be carry-over from other donors' samples. Sequencing input: naive CD8+ T cells from PBMCs. Interpreted using the paper, the cell subset or site label stands for: CD45RA+CCR7+. The bases read TGTGCCAGCAGTCCCCGTCCTGGAGGCAATCAGCCCCAGCATTTT. This sequence encodes CASSPRPGGNQPQHF.